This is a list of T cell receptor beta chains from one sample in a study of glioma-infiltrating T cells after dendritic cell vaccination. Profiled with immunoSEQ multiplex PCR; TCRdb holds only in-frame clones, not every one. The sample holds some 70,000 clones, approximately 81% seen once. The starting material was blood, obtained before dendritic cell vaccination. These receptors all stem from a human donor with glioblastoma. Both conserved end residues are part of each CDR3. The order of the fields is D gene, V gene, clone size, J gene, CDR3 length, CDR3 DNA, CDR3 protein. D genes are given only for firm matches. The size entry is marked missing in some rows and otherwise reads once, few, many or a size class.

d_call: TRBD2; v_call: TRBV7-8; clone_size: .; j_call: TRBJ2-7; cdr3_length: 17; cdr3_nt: TGTGCCAGCAGCTTAGACCCCGAGCGGGGGGAGTTCTACGAGCAGTACTTC; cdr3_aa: CASSLDPERGEFYEQYF
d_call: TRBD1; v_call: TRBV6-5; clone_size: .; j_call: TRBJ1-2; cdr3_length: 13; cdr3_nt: TGTGCCAGCCAGGGGGCAGAGGGCTATGGCTACACCTTC; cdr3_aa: CASQGAEGYGYTF
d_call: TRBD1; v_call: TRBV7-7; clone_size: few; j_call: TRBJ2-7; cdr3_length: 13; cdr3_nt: TGTGCTAGCAGCGCAGACAGGGGCTGGGAGCAGTACTTC; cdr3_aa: CASSADRGWEQYF
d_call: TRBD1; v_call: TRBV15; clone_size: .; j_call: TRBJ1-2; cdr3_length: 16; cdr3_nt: TGTGCCACCAGCAGAACCGGGACAGGGTATAGTGATGGCTACACCTTC; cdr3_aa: CATSRTGTGYSDGYTF
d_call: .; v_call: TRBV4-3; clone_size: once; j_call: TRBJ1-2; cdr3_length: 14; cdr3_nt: TGCGCCAGCAGTCACCGACATGGGGGGGACGGCTACACCTTC; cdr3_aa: CASSHRHGGDGYTF
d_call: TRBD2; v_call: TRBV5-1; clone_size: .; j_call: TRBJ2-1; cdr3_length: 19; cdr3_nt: TGCGCCAGCAGCTTGTCTGTGCTAATGCCGGGGGCGGGAGGAGGTGAGCAGTTCTTC; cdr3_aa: CASSLSVLMPGAGGGEQFF
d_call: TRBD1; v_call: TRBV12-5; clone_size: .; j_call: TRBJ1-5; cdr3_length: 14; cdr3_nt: TGTGCTAGTGGAATCGACAGGGGGGGTCAGCCCCAGCATTTT; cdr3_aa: CASGIDRGGQPQHF
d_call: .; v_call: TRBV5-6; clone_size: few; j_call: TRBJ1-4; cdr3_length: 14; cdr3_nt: TGTGCCAGCAGCTTCGACACCGGTCGTGAAAAACTGTTTTTT; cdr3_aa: CASSFDTGREKLFF
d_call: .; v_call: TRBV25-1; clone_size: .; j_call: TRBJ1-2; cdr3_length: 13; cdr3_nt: TGTGCCAGCAAAGAACTCGTCGGGGGTGGCTACACCTTC; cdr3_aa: CASKELVGGGYTF
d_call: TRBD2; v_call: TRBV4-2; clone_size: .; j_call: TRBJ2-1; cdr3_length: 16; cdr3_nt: TGTGCCAGCAGCCAAGCCTCGAGCGGGGACTACAATGAGCAGTTCTTC; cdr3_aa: CASSQASSGDYNEQFF
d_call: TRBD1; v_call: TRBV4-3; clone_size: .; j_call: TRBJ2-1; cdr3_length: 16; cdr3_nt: TGCGCCAGCAGCCAAGATCCTCCCGACAGGGGGAATGAGCAGTTCTTC; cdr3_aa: CASSQDPPDRGNEQFF
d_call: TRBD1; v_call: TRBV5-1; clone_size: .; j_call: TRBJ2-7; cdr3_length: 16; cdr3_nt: TGCGCCAGCAGCATGCTACAGGGGGGAGACCTTGACGAGCAGTACTTC; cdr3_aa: CASSMLQGGDLDEQYF
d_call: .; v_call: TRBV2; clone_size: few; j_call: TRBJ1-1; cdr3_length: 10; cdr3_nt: TGTGCCAGCAGTTCAGGTGAAGCTTTCTTT; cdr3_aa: CASSSGEAFF
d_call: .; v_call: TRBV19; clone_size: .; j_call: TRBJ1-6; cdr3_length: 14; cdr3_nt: TGTGCCAGTAGTTTGCGGACAGAAGATTCACCCCTCCACTTT; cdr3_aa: CASSLRTEDSPLHF
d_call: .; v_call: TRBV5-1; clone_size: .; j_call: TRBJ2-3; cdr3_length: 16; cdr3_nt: TGCGCCAGCAGCTCGTCATTTCCGGGGGTCGGAGATACGCAGTATTTT; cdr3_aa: CASSSSFPGVGDTQYF
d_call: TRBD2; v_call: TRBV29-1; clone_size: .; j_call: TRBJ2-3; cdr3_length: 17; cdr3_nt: TGCAGCGTTGAAGGGGGGACTAGCGGACTATTCACAGATACGCAGTATTTT; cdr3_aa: CSVEGGTSGLFTDTQYF
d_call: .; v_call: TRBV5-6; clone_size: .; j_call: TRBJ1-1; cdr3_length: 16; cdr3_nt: TGTGCCAGCAGCTTGGCGCGAGCTCTGGTTTACACTGAAGCTTTCTTT; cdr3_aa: CASSLARALVYTEAFF
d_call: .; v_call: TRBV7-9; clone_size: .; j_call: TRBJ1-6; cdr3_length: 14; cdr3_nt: TGTGCCAGCAGCGAGGACAGACAAAATTCACCCCTCCACTTT; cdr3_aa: CASSEDRQNSPLHF
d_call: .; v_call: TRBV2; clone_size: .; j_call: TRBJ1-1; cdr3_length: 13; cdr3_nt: TGTGCCAGCAGTCCCAGGGGATATGTTGAAGCTTTCTTT; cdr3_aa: CASSPRGYVEAFF
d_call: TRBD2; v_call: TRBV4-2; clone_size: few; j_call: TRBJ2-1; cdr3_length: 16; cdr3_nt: TGTGCCAGCAGCCTTTCAAGCGGGGGGTTTTACAATGAGCAGTTCTTC; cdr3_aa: CASSLSSGGFYNEQFF
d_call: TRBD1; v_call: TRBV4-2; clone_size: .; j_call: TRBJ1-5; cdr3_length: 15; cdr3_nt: TGTGCCAGCAGCCAAGCAGGGGGCCAAGATCAGCCCCAGCATTTT; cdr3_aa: CASSQAGGQDQPQHF
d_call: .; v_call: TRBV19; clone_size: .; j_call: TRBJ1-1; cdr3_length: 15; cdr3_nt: TGTGCCAGTACCACCGCAGGGTCCTTGAACACTGAAGCTTTCTTT; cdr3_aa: CASTTAGSLNTEAFF
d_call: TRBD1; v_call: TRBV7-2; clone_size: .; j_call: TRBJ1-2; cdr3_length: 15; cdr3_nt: TGTGCCAGCAGCGCCTCGACAGGGGGCGCAGGGGGCTACACCTTC; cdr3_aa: CASSASTGGAGGYTF
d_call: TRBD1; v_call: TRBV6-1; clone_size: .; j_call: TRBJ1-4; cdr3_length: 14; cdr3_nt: TGTGCCAGCAGTGAGACAGGGGGAGGTGAAAAACTGTTTTTT; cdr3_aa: CASSETGGGEKLFF
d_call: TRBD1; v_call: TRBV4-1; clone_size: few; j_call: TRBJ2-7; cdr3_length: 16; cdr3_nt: TGCGCCAGCAGCGAACTACCGGCAGGGGGATCCTACGAGCAGTACTTC; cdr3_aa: CASSELPAGGSYEQYF
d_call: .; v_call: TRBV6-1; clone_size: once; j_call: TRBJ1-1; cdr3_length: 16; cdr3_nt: TGTGCCAGCAGTGAAGTCAGCAGACTCTATAACACTGAAGCTTTCTTT; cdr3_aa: CASSEVSRLYNTEAFF
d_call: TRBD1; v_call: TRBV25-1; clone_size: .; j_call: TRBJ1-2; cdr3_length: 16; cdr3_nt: TGTGCCAGCAGTGAATCCCCCGGGACAGGAGTCACAGGCTACACCTTC; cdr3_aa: CASSESPGTGVTGYTF
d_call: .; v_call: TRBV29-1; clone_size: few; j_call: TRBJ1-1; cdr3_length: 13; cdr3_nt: TGCAGCGTTGGTGCAGGGAAGATCTCTGAAGCTTTCTTT; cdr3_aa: CSVGAGKISEAFF
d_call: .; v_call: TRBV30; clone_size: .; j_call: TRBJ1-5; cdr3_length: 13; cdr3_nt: TGTGCCTGGAGTGTAGGGGCTCCTCAGCCCCAGCATTTT; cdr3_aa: CAWSVGAPQPQHF
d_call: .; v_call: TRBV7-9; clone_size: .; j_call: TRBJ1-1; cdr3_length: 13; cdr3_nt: TGTGCCAGCGGCAAGGGACAGAACACTGAAGCTTTCTTT; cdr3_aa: CASGKGQNTEAFF
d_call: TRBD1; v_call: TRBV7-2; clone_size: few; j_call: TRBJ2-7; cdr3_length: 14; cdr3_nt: TGCGCCAGCAGCCTACAATCGACAGGGAGCGAGCAGTACTTC; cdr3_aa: CASSLQSTGSEQYF
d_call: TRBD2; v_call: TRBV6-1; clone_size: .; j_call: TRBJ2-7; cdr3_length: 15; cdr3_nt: TGTGCCAGCAGTATACTAGCGGGGGGAGCCTACGAGCAGTACTTC; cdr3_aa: CASSILAGGAYEQYF
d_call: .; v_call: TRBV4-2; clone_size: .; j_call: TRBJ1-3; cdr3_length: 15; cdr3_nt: TGTGCCAGCAGCCAATCGAGTCAAACTGGAAACACCATATATTTT; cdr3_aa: CASSQSSQTGNTIYF
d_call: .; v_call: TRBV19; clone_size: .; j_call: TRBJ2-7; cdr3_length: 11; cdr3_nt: TGTGCCAGCCGCGACGGGGGCGAGCAGTACTTC; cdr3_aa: CASRDGGEQYF
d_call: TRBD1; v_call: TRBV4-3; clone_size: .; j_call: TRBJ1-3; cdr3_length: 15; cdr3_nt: TGCGCCAGCAGCCAAGCCCGGGACAGAGGAAACACCATATATTTT; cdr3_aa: CASSQARDRGNTIYF
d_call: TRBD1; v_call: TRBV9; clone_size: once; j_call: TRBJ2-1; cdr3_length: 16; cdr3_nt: TGTGCCAGCAGCGTAGGGTTGGACAGGGTGGCGAATGAGCAGTTCTTC; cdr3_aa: CASSVGLDRVANEQFF
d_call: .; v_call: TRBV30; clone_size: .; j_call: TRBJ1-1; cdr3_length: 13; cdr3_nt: TGTGCCTGGAGTAGGCGGGGGAACACTGAAGCTTTCTTT; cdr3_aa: CAWSRRGNTEAFF
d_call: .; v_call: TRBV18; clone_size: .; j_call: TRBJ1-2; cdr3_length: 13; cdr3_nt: TGTGCCAGCTCACCACCGGAGGGCCACGGCTACACCTTC; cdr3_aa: CASSPPEGHGYTF
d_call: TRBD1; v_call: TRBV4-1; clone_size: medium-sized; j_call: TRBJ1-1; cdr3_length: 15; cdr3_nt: TGCGCCAGCAGCCAAGATGGGACAGGAAACACTGAAGCTTTCTTT; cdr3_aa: CASSQDGTGNTEAFF
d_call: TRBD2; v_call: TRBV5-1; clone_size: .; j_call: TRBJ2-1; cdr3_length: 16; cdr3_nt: TGCGCCAGCAGCCGTATCGGCGGGGGGAACTACAATGAGCAGTTCTTC; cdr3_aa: CASSRIGGGNYNEQFF
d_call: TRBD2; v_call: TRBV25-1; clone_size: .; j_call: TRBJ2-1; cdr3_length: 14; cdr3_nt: TGTGCCAGCAGACGGGACGGGATGGGAGGGGAGCAGTTCTTC; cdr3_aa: CASRRDGMGGEQFF
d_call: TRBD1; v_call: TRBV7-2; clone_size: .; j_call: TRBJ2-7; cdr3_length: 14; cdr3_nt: TGTGCCAGCAGCTTGGGGACAGGGACCTACGAGCAGTACTTC; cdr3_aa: CASSLGTGTYEQYF
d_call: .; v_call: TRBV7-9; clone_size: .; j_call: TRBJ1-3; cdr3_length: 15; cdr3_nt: TGTGCCAGCAGCCCCCCATTCCGGTTAGGAAACACCATATATTTT; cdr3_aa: CASSPPFRLGNTIYF
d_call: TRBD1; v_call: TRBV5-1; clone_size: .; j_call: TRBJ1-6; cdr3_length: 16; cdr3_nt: TGCGCCAGCAGCCAGACGCTGGACAGGGGCAATTCACCCCTCCACTTT; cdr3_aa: CASSQTLDRGNSPLHF
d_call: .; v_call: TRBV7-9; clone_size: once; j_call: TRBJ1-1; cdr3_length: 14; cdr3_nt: TGTGCCAGCAGCCACAGGGATCGTAACACTGAAGCTTTCTTT; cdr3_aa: CASSHRDRNTEAFF
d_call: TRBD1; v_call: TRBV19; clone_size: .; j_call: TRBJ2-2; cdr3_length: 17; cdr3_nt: TGTGCCAGTAGTATATACGCCGGGACAGGGAACACCGGGGAGCTGTTTTTT; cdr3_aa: CASSIYAGTGNTGELFF
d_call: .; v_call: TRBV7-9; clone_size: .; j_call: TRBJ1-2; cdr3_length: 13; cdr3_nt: TGTGCCAGCAGCTTAACGACGGGCTATGGCTACACCTTC; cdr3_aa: CASSLTTGYGYTF
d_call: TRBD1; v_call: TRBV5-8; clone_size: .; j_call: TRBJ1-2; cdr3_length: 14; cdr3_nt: TGTGCCAGCAGCCAAGGGGACAGAAACTATGGCTACACCTTC; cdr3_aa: CASSQGDRNYGYTF
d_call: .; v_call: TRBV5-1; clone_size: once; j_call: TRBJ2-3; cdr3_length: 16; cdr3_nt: TGCGCCAGCAGCTGGGAGGCGGGTAAGATGACAGATACGCAGTATTTT; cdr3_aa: CASSWEAGKMTDTQYF
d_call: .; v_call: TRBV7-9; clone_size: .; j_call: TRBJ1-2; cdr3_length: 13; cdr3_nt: TGTGCCAGCAGCTCTGAGATGAGGGATGACTACACCTTC; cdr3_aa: CASSSEMRDDYTF
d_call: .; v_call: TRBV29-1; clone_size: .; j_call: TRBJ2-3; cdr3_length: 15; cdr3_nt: TGCAGCGTTGAAGGTCAGCGGGTCGGCACAGATACGCAGTATTTT; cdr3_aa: CSVEGQRVGTDTQYF
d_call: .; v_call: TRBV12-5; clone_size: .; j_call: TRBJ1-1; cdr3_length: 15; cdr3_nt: TGTGCTAGTGCTACCAGTTTGGGCTGGAACACTGAAGCTTTCTTT; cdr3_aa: CASATSLGWNTEAFF
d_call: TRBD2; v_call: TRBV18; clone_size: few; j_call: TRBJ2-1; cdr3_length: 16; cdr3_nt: TGTGCCAGCTCACCACTACTAGCGGGGGCTTACAATGAGCAGTTCTTC; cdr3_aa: CASSPLLAGAYNEQFF
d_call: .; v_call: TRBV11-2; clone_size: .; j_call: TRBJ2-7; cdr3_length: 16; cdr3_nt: TGTGCCAGCAGCTTAGTACTCCACGGGGGACTTTACGAGCAGTACTTC; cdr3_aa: CASSLVLHGGLYEQYF
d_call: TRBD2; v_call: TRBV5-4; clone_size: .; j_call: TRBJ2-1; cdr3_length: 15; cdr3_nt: TGTGCCAGCAGCTCTAGCGGGGGGACCTACAATGAGCAGTTCTTC; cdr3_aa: CASSSSGGTYNEQFF
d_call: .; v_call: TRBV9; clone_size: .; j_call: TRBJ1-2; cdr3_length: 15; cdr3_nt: TGTGCCAGCAGCGTAGCTTTGGCGGAGTACTATGGCTACACCTTC; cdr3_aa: CASSVALAEYYGYTF
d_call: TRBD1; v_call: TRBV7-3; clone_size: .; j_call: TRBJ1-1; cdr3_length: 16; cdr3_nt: TGTGCCAGCAGCCAGACGCCGACAGGGTCTTTCGCTGAAGCTTTCTTT; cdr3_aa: CASSQTPTGSFAEAFF
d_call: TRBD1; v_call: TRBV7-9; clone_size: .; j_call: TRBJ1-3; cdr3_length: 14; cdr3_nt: TGTGCCAGCAGCCAGGACAGGGCTGGAAACACCATATATTTT; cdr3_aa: CASSQDRAGNTIYF
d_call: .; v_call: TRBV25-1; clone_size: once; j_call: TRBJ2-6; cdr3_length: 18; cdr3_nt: TGTGCCAGCAGTGATTCGCGGGTTCTGGTAGCTGGGGCCAACGTCCTGACTTTC; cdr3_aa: CASSDSRVLVAGANVLTF